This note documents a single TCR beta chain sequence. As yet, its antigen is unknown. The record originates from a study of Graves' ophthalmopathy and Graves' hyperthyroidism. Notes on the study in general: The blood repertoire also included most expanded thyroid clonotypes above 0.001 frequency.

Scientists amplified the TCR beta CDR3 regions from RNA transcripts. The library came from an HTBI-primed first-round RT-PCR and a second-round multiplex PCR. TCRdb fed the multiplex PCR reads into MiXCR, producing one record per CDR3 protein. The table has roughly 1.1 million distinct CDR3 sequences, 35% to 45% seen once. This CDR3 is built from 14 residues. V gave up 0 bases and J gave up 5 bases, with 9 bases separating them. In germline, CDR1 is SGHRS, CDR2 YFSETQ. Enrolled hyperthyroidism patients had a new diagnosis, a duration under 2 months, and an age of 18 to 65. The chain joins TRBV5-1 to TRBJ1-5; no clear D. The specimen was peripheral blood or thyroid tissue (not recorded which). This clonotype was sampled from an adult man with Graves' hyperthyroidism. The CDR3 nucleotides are TGCGCCAGCAGCTTGGAGTCCAGATATCAGCCCCAGCATTTT. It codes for CASSLESRYQPQHF. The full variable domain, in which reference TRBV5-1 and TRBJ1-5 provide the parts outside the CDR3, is KAGVTQTPRYLIKTRGQQVTLSCSPISGHRSVSWYQQTPGQGLQFLFEYFSETQRNKGNFPGRFSGRQFSNSRSEMNVSTLELGDSALYLCASSLESRYQPQHFGDGTRLSIL.